The 2 T cell receptor beta chains below come from one sample, sequenced in a study of cytomegalovirus exposure and HLA in healthy donors. Both 60 Vbeta primers and 13 Jbeta primers went into the PCR. Profiling relied on immunoSEQ multiplex PCR, and the TCRdb table lists in-frame clones only, not all of them. The sample shows 150,000 to 200,000 clones, roughly 88% of them seen only once. Sequenced sample: PBMCs. The receptors come from a boy aged 2 to 10 in good health and CMV-seronegative.

This clone was seen only once. V gene TRBV27 combines with J gene TRBJ1-1, with D maybe TRBD1 (5 bases). In germline, CDR1 is MNHEY, CDR2 SMNVEV (reference sequence). Trimming cost V 3 bases and J 1 base, with 9 bases left between them. CDR3 length: 14 residues. The DNA of the CDR3 is TGTGCCAGCAGTTTCGCAGGGAAGAACACTGAAGCTTTCTTT. Amino acids: CASSFAGKNTEAFF.

This chain connects TRBV13 to TRBJ2-5; 12 nucleotides line up with TRBD2. The CDR3 is 15 residues long. Trimming at V came to 5 bases and at J to 3 bases, leaving 4 bases not matched to a gene. Germline CDR1 PRHDT, CDR2 FYEKMQ (reference sequence). The CDR3 DNA reads TGTGCCAGCAGCCTAGCGGGGGGGCCAAAAGAGACCCAGTACTTC. This sequence encodes CASSLAGGPKETQYF.